One and the same sample provided the 31 T cell receptor beta chains below, sequenced in a study of shared clonotypes between healthy human individuals. Generated by immunoSEQ multiplex PCR, the TCRdb table keeps only in-frame clones and is missing some. Among approximately 2,000,000 clones listed, approximately 92% were seen once. Naive CD8 isolation took CD45RO-negative cells positively selected for CCR7 and excluded terminally differentiated effector memory CD45RA+ cells. The sequencing input was naive CD8+ T cells from PBMCs. The source of these receptors is a man aged 18 to 30 in good health. Some clones in this sample may be carry-over from other donors' samples.

The V gene is TRBV10-1, the J gene TRBJ1-1; TRBD1 is a possible D gene (5 bases). Germline CDR1 is WNHNN and CDR2 is SYGVQD (reference sequence). Trimming removed 4 bases from V and 6 bases from J, with 15 bases in between. The CDR3 is 14 residues long. The CDR3 loop reads CASSAVWQGPEAFF. As DNA, the CDR3 is TGCGCCAGCAGTGCAGTCTGGCAGGGCCCTGAAGCTTTCTTT.

CDR3 protein: CASSLSPGGFYEQYF. In DNA form, the CDR3 reads TGTGCCAGCAGTTTGAGTCCGGGGGGGTTCTACGAGCAGTACTTC. This chain uses TRBV27 with TRBJ2-7; 8 nucleotides line up with TRBD2. Germline V gene sequence: CDR1 MNHEY, CDR2 SMNVEV (reference sequence). The CDR3 extends over 15 amino acids. Germline trimming cut 3 bases from V and 3 bases from J; bases unmatched to any gene: 7.

V usage is TRBV7-2 and J usage is TRBJ1-2; TRBD1 might be the D (5 bases). The CDR3 spans 15 residues. The V gene's germline CDR1 is SGHTA and CDR2 FQGNSA. V was trimmed by 1 base and J by 3 bases, leaving 12 bases between them. In DNA, the CDR3 is TGTGCCAGCAGCTTAGATGGGGACCTGGACTATGGCTACACCTTC. It yields the protein CASSLDGDLDYGYTF.

The rearrangement links TRBV6-1 to TRBJ2-7; no firm D call. With 6 bases removed from V and 3 bases from J, the gap between germline ends came to 12 bases. The CDR3 spans 13 residues. Germline CDR1 and CDR2: MNHNS and SASEGT. The CDR3 here is CASSPTEYYEQYF. The DNA of the CDR3 is TGTGCCAGCAGCCCGACGGAATACTACGAGCAGTACTTC.

The chain couples TRBV28 to TRBJ1-1; D perhaps matches TRBD1 (5 bases). The germline gives CDR1 MDHEN, CDR2 SYDVKM. This CDR3 is 14 amino acids long. The germline V and J ends were trimmed by 6 bases and 3 bases, with 14 bases remaining between them. The CDR3 DNA reads as TGTGCCAGCAGGAAGCCAACAGGTTACACTGAAGCTTTCTTT. It yields the protein CASRKPTGYTEAFF.

V gene TRBV4-1 combines with J gene TRBJ1-5, with no clear D. V lost 1 base and J 6 bases, leaving 10 bases between the germline ends. Germline loops: CDR1 MGHRA, CDR2 YSYEKL. This CDR3 has 14 amino acids. CDR3 protein: CASSQVLAGQPQHF. In nucleotides, the CDR3 is TGCGCCAGCAGCCAAGTTTTGGCTGGTCAGCCCCAGCATTTT.

The J gene is TRBJ1-3, the V gene TRBV9, with 7 bases lining up with TRBD1. This CDR3 region has 16 residues. Germline V gene data show CDR1 as SGDLS and CDR2 as YYNGEE. V shed 3 bases, J shed 0 bases, and the junction held 6 bases outside the gene matches. CDR3 loop: CASSESDRASGNTIYF. The CDR3 DNA reads as TGTGCCAGCAGCGAATCAGACAGGGCCTCTGGAAACACCATATATTTT.

The V gene is TRBV28, the J gene TRBJ2-7, with a tentative D call TRBD2 (7 bases). V lost 0 bases and J 5 bases, leaving 20 bases between the germline ends. Germline CDR1 reads MDHEN; CDR2 reads SYDVKM. This CDR3 comprises 17 residues. The CDR3 coding sequence is TGTGCCAGCAGTTTATGGGCGGGGGCTCGGCCAGGGGACGAGCAGTACTTC. This encodes CASSLWAGARPGDEQYF.

The chain recombines TRBV9 with TRBJ2-7; D is perhaps TRBD2 (5 bases). This CDR3 comprises 16 residues. Trimming removed 4 bases at V and 6 bases at J, with 23 bases between. Germline loops: CDR1 SGDLS, CDR2 YYNGEE. CDR3 nucleotide sequence: TGTGCCAGCAGCACCTCCGGGGTAGCGTCCACTAGCGAGCAGTACTTC. Protein product: CASSTSGVASTSEQYF.

The chain uses TRBV30 and TRBJ1-2; TRBD1 matches 9 bases. Germline V lookup: CDR1 GTSNPN, CDR2 SVGIG (reference sequence). V lost 8 bases, J lost 2 bases, and 6 bases stayed unmatched. This CDR3 spans 13 amino acids. CDR3 in DNA: TGTGCCGTACAGGGGGCAGGGAACTATGGCTACACCTTC. This translates into CAVQGAGNYGYTF.

The chain links TRBV6-5 to TRBJ2-7; no firm D call. The CDR3 totals 16 residues. V was clipped by 2 bases and J by 5 bases, with 19 bases between them. The V gene's germline CDR1 is MNHEY and CDR2 SVGAGI. As DNA, the CDR3 is TGTGCCAGCAGTTACAAGTTGACGGATACTTGGGACGAGCAGTACTTC. Protein product: CASSYKLTDTWDEQYF.

The genes are TRBV5-6 and TRBJ2-2, with D tentatively TRBD2 (6 bases). The CDR3 has 15 amino acids. Trimming pared 6 bases from V and 7 bases from J, leaving 19 bases between. Germline lookup yields CDR1 SGHDT and CDR2 YYEEEE. CDR3 protein: CASTAGLRGGGELFF. Here the CDR3 DNA reads TGTGCCAGCACCGCGGGGCTTCGAGGAGGCGGGGAGCTGTTTTTT.

The rearrangement joins TRBV13 to TRBJ1-2; D is unclear. Germline lookup yields CDR1 PRHDT and CDR2 FYEKMQ (reference sequence). The V and J ends lost 1 base and 6 bases respectively, with 12 bases between them. This CDR3 has 14 amino acids. CDR3 protein: CASSLVGKWDGYTF. CDR3 bases: TGTGCCAGCAGCTTAGTGGGGAAATGGGATGGCTACACCTTC.

The V call is TRBV6-6, the J call TRBJ1-1, with TRBD1 as a possible D gene (6 bases). From germline, CDR1 is MNHNY and CDR2 SVGAGI (reference sequence). The CDR3 is 14 residues long. V dropped 4 bases and J dropped 7 bases, with 16 bases sitting between them. CDR3 DNA: TGTGCCAGCAGTTCGGCCAGGGGATATGGTGAAGCTTTCTTT. Translating it yields CASSSARGYGEAFF.

This rearrangement joins TRBV19 to TRBJ2-5, with D perhaps assigned TRBD1 or TRBD2 (5 bases each). The J call is in doubt because the DNA end fits TRBJ2-7 better. The length of the CDR3 is 15 residues. CDR1 LNHDA and CDR2 SQIVND come from the germline V gene (reference sequence). CDR3 DNA sequence: TGTGCCAGTAGTGCCTCCCCGGGACGGGGCTACGAGCAGTACTTC. This translates into CASSASPGRGYEQYF.

This sequence joins TRBV2 and TRBJ1-4; D is unresolved. This CDR3 region has 13 residues. Per the germline V gene, CDR1 is SNHLY and CDR2 is FYNNEI. Trimming stripped 2 bases from V and 7 bases from J, with 8 bases between. The CDR3 DNA sequence: TGTGCCAGCAGTGAATTGGGAGGTGAAAAACTGTTTTTT. Translation gives CASSELGGEKLFF.

The chain has TRBV7-9 and TRBJ2-7; tentative D call: TRBD2 (6 bases). The CDR3 loop spans 14 amino acids. The germline CDR1 and CDR2 sequences are SEHNR and FQNEAQ (reference sequence). The germline V and J ends were trimmed by 1 base and 7 bases, with 14 bases remaining between them. CDR3 residues: CASSLVRAGGEQYF. CDR3 coding DNA: TGTGCCAGCAGCTTAGTGAGGGCCGGGGGAGAGCAGTACTTC.

The V and J genes are TRBV27 and TRBJ2-3, with D perhaps TRBD1 (5 bases). The length of the CDR3 is 14 residues. V shed 9 bases and J shed 6 bases, with 19 bases lying between them. The germline CDR1 and CDR2 sequences are MNHEY and SMNVEV (reference sequence). CDR3 coding DNA: TGTGCCAGTTCCGACCCCTATGGGGCTGATACGCAGTATTTT. Encoded protein: CASSDPYGADTQYF.

This rearrangement joins TRBV28 to TRBJ2-1; weak D call: TRBD2 (5 bases). The V and J ends lost 4 bases and 4 bases respectively, with 17 bases between them. The CDR3 spans 16 residues. Looked up from germline, CDR1 is MDHEN and CDR2 is SYDVKM. CDR3 bases: TGTGCCAGCAGTTGTGGAGACGGGGAGTGGTACAATGAGCAGTTCTTC. Translation: CASSCGDGEWYNEQFF.

This clone appeared once. The CDR3 region is CASSLAGLPNNEQFF. CDR3 nucleotides: TGTGCCAGCAGCTTAGCGGGACTACCGAACAATGAGCAGTTCTTC. This chain uses TRBV7-2 with TRBJ2-1; 7 bases line up with TRBD2. V shed 0 bases, J shed 5 bases, and the junction held 4 bases outside the gene matches. This CDR3 region has 15 residues. Germline assignment: CDR1 SGHTA and CDR2 FQGNSA.

The chain recombines TRBV9 with TRBJ1-3, with unresolved D. Germline CDR1 SGDLS, CDR2 YYNGEE. The CDR3 is 16 amino acids. V gave up 3 bases and J gave up 0 bases, with 13 bases separating them. This chain's CDR3 is CASSAIDLSSGNTIYF. As DNA, the CDR3 is TGTGCCAGCAGCGCAATCGACCTATCCTCTGGAAACACCATATATTTT.

The rearrangement links TRBV11-2 to TRBJ2-7, with 8 bases matching TRBD2. This CDR3 region has 15 residues. CDR1 is SGHAT and CDR2 is FQNNGV in the germline V gene. V shed 5 bases and J 3 bases; nucleotides not matched to a gene: 9. The CDR3 protein is CASSPIAGLRYEQYF. CDR3 sequence (DNA): TGTGCCAGCAGCCCAATAGCGGGACTGCGCTACGAGCAGTACTTC. Using reference TRBV11-2 and TRBJ2-7 for the parts outside the CDR3, the full variable domain is EAGVAQSPRYKIIEKRQSVAFWCNPISGHATLYWYQQILGQGPKLLIQFQNNGVVDDSQLPKDRFSAERLKGVDSTLKIQPAKLEDSAVYLCASSPIAGLRYEQYFGPGTRLTVT.

This chain joins TRBV27 and TRBJ1-1; 7 bases map to TRBD1. Germline V lookup: CDR1 MNHEY, CDR2 SMNVEV (reference sequence). After removal of 2 bases from V and 5 bases from J, the junction contained 5 bases not matched to a gene. The CDR3 has 14 amino acids. The CDR3 spells CASSLNRGYTEAFF. The CDR3 nucleotides read TGTGCCAGCAGTTTAAACAGGGGATATACTGAAGCTTTCTTT.

The V call is TRBV29-1, the J call TRBJ2-3; TRBD2 matches 9 bases. Germline CDR1 and CDR2: SQVTM and ANQGSEA. V trimming: 1 base; J trimming: 4 bases; junction bases outside the gene matches: 12. The CDR3 is 17 residues long. The chain's CDR3 is CSVEGRPIAGVADTQYF. CDR3 nucleotide sequence: TGCAGCGTTGAAGGGAGGCCCATAGCGGGAGTTGCAGATACGCAGTATTTT.

The rearrangement uses TRBV19 and TRBJ2-7; no clear D. There are 13 residues in the CDR3. V lost 3 bases to trimming and J lost 2 bases, with 8 bases between them. Germline V gene sequence: CDR1 LNHDA, CDR2 SQIVND (reference sequence). The CDR3: CASSITLPYEQYF. The DNA of the CDR3 is TGTGCCAGTAGTATCACGCTCCCCTACGAGCAGTACTTC.

V and J are TRBV4-3 and TRBJ1-6; TRBD1 is a possible D gene (5 bases). Germline V gene sequence: CDR1 LGHNA, CDR2 YSLEER. The CDR3 extends over 15 amino acids. V shed 1 base and J shed 8 bases, with 12 bases lying between them. The CDR3 reads CASSQVGGGDSPLHF. CDR3 DNA: TGCGCCAGCAGCCAAGTGGGGGGAGGAGATTCACCCCTCCACTTT.

On this clone itself: The same CDR3 also results from other DNA sequences found in this sample. The genes are TRBV7-9 and TRBJ2-5, with TRBD2 as a possible D gene (6 bases). The CDR3 is made up of 13 amino acids. V was shortened by 5 bases and J by 2 bases, with 9 bases between the two germline ends. Germline CDR1 reads SEHNR; CDR2 reads FQNEAQ (reference sequence). As DNA, the CDR3 is TGTGCCAGCAGCCCCGGGACTCAAGAGACCCAGTACTTC. It specifies CASSPGTQETQYF.

The V call is TRBV11-2, the J call TRBJ1-2, with no clear D. The CDR3 has 14 residues. Between the trimmed V and J ends, which lost 7 bases and 7 bases, there was a span of 19 bases. Germline CDR1 is SGHAT and CDR2 is FQNNGV. DNA for the CDR3: TGTGCCAGCAAGTGGCCCCGGACTTTTTCTGGCTACACCTTC. It specifies CASKWPRTFSGYTF.

V gene TRBV30 combines with J gene TRBJ2-5; possibly TRBD1 for D (6 bases). Germline lookup yields CDR1 GTSNPN and CDR2 SVGIG (reference sequence). CDR3 length: 15 amino acids. V shed 0 bases and J shed 5 bases, with 16 bases lying between them. CDR3 loop: CAWSVSQGLGETQYF. The CDR3 DNA follows: TGTGCCTGGAGTGTTAGCCAGGGGCTTGGGGAGACCCAGTACTTC. The full variable domain, with the rest looked up from reference TRBV30 and TRBJ2-5, is SQTIHQWPATLVQPVGSPLSLECTVEGTSNPNLYWYRQAAGRGLQLLFYSVGIGQISSEVPQNLSASRPQDRQFILSSKKLLLSDSGFYLCAWSVSQGLGETQYFGPGTRLLVL.

The chain carries TRBV19 and TRBJ1-1; D not resolved. This CDR3 is built from 16 residues. The V and J ends lost 3 bases and 3 bases respectively, with 17 bases between them. Germline V gene lookup returns CDR1 LNHDA and CDR2 SQIVND (reference sequence). Here the CDR3 reads CASSIRRERRDTEAFF. In DNA form, the CDR3 reads TGTGCCAGTAGTATCAGACGGGAGAGGAGGGACACTGAAGCTTTCTTT.

The chain links TRBV9 to TRBJ2-7, with D possibly called TRBD1 or TRBD2 (5 bases each). The CDR3 is made up of 14 amino acids. Germline CDR1 reads SGDLS; CDR2 reads YYNGEE. Trimming removed 3 bases at V and 5 bases at J, with 15 bases between. The CDR3: CASSAFRLGDEQYF. The CDR3 nucleotides are TGTGCCAGCAGCGCCTTTAGACTGGGGGACGAGCAGTACTTC.